This T cell receptor beta chain came from a study of blood T cell repertoires in COVID-19. Participants were aged about 18 to 100 years, lived in 20 to 25 US areas, and enrolled virtually. Participants reported their clinical history, and cohort assignment relied on those reports. In the original workflow: Using reference gene primer amplification, nucleated cell counts were estimated. Sequencing was performed with immunoSEQ multiplex PCR; in TCRdb, only in-frame clones are kept and a portion is missing. V and J calls and clone size are copied from that table; D and trimming were computed from the DNA. This table has some 430,000 clones, 90% appearing once. The CDR3 sequence is 14 residues long. Per the germline V gene, CDR1 is MNHNS and CDR2 is SASEGT. Trimming pared 2 bases from V and 6 bases from J, leaving 12 bases between.

V gene TRBV6-1 combines with J gene TRBJ2-3; D possibly corresponds to TRBD1 (7 bases). The receptor was isolated from a man aged 18 to 35 who had recovered from COVID-19. Material: PBMCs or T cells enriched from blood (not recorded which). CDR3 DNA sequence: TGTGCCAGCAGTGAAAGGCCAGGGGGGGATACGCAGTATTTT. Its protein product is CASSERPGGDTQYF.